These 16 T cell receptor beta chains were all obtained from the same sample, sequenced in a study of blood T cell repertoires in COVID-19. Sequencing used immunoSEQ multiplex PCR; TCRdb keeps in-frame clones, though not all of them. The sample includes about 240,000 clones, roughly 80% seen only once; the top ten take approximately 13%. The sequenced sample was peripheral blood. These receptors were taken from a woman aged 60-75 years with active or convalescent COVID-19.

The chain combines TRBV5-4 with TRBJ1-4, with 8 bases fitting TRBD1. CDR3 length: 14 amino acids. V was clipped by 4 bases and J by 7 bases; unmatched bases: 6. The V gene's germline CDR1 is SGHNT and CDR2 YYREEE (reference sequence). CDR3 nucleotides: TGTGCCAGCAGCCCGGACAGGGTTAGTGAAAAACTGTTTTTT. It yields the protein CASSPDRVSEKLFF.

This clone was seen more than once but under ten times. The chain has TRBV5-1 and TRBJ2-7; 9 bases map to TRBD1. The CDR3 spans 15 residues. V gave up 4 bases and J gave up 3 bases; unmatched junction bases: 8. In germline, CDR1 is SGHRS, CDR2 YFSETQ. The CDR3 loop reads CASSPDRGISYEQYF. In nucleotides, the CDR3 is TGCGCCAGCAGCCCCGACAGGGGGATTAGCTACGAGCAGTACTTC.

This clone has a count of ten or more. The J gene is TRBJ2-7, the V gene TRBV6-1; D is possibly TRBD1 (5 bases). Germline CDR1 reads MNHNS; CDR2 reads SASEGT. V was pared by 1 base and J by 2 bases, with 9 bases between. The CDR3 extends over 14 amino acids. The DNA of the CDR3 is TGTGCCAGCAGTGAAGAGGTCAGGGCCTACGAGCAGTACTTC. It encodes CASSEEVRAYEQYF.

The chain has TRBV30 and TRBJ1-2, with 9 positions matching TRBD1. The length of the CDR3 is 13 residues. Germline V lookup: CDR1 GTSNPN, CDR2 SVGIG (reference sequence). Unmatched junction bases numbered 5, after V lost 5 bases and J lost 4 bases. The CDR3: CAWGTGSIYGYTF. CDR3 DNA sequence: TGTGCCTGGGGGACAGGGAGTATCTATGGCTACACCTTC.

The chain links TRBV2 to TRBJ2-3; 7 nucleotides match TRBD1. J was trimmed by 5 bases and V by 10 bases; bases with no gene match: 6. Germline loops: CDR1 SNHLY, CDR2 FYNNEI. The CDR3 sequence is 12 residues long. The CDR3 DNA reads TGTGCCACCCGGGACAGCTTAGATACGCAGTATTTT. This encodes CATRDSLDTQYF. Using reference TRBV2 and TRBJ2-3 for the parts outside the CDR3, the full variable domain is EPEVTQTPSHQVTQMGQEVILRCVPISNHLYFYWYRQILGQKVEFLVSFYNNEISEKSEIFDDQFSVERPDGSNFTLKIRSTKLEDSAMYFCATRDSLDTQYFGPGTRLTVL.

The chain recombines TRBV7-8 with TRBJ1-6; D uncertain. Trimming removed 1 base at V and 7 bases at J, with 8 bases between. CDR3 length: 14 amino acids. Germline loops: CDR1 SGHVS, CDR2 FQNEAQ. The DNA for the CDR3 is TGTGCCAGCAGCTTAGAACACAGAAATTCACCCCTCCACTTT. Its translation is CASSLEHRNSPLHF.

The chain couples TRBV5-5 to TRBJ1-2; 9 nucleotides line up with TRBD1. CDR3 length: 14 amino acids. The V segment lost 4 bases and the J segment 4 bases; nucleotides outside the gene matches: 5. Germline loops: CDR1 SGHKS, CDR2 YYEKEE (reference sequence). The CDR3 DNA is TGTGCCAGCAGCCGGACAGGGGCCCCCTATGGCTACACCTTC. Translating gives CASSRTGAPYGYTF.

The V gene is TRBV11-2, the J gene TRBJ1-2; 7 bases are a match to TRBD1. The CDR3 is 14 amino acids. J was trimmed by 4 bases and V by 5 bases; bases with no gene match: 7. From germline, CDR1 is SGHAT and CDR2 FQNNGV. For the CDR3, the DNA is TGTGCCAGCAGCCCTACGACAGGGTCCTATGGCTACACCTTC. Its translation: CASSPTTGSYGYTF.

The rearrangement links TRBV4-3 to TRBJ2-3; tentatively, D is TRBD2 (7 bases). The CDR3 spans 17 residues. V was cut by 0 bases and J by 7 bases, with 20 bases left in between. Germline values: CDR1 LGHNA, CDR2 YSLEER. CDR3 loop: CASSQDFGGARTNTQYF. CDR3 nucleotides: TGCGCCAGCAGCCAAGATTTTGGGGGGGCCAGAACCAATACGCAGTATTTT.

The gene calls are TRBV2 and TRBJ2-3, with a tentative D call TRBD1 (6 bases). Looked up from germline, CDR1 is SNHLY and CDR2 is FYNNEI. The CDR3 is 15 amino acids. The V end was cut by 1 base, the J end by 5 bases, with 13 bases between. CDR3: CASSEGWGLEDTQYF. CDR3 in DNA: TGTGCCAGCAGTGAAGGTTGGGGGCTGGAAGATACGCAGTATTTT.

This clone has only a few counts. The chain couples TRBV5-8 to TRBJ1-4; no reliable D call. V dropped 1 base and J dropped 12 bases, with 22 bases sitting between them. This CDR3 comprises 16 residues. Germline values: CDR1 SGHTS, CDR2 YDEGEE. The CDR3 nucleotides read TGTGCCAGCAGCTTGTCACGAGGGCAGGCCGGTGTTGAACTGTTTTTT. It translates to CASSLSRGQAGVELFF.

The V call is TRBV6-5, the J call TRBJ2-2, with 7 positions matching TRBD1. Trimming at V came to 4 bases and at J to 4 bases, leaving 9 bases not matched to a gene. CDR1 MNHEY and CDR2 SVGAGI come from the germline V gene. This CDR3 spans 16 amino acids. The CDR3 DNA reads TGTGCCAGCAGTTTCCTACCGGGACAGAGCACCGGGGAGCTGTTTTTT. Translation: CASSFLPGQSTGELFF.

This rearrangement joins TRBV11-2 to TRBJ2-3; 9 bases agree with TRBD2. This CDR3 region has 18 residues. Germline V gene lookup returns CDR1 SGHAT and CDR2 FQNNGV. The junction had 12 bases not matched to a gene; V was cut back by 2 bases and J by 3 bases. The CDR3 DNA reads as TGTGCCAGCAGCTTAAGACTGAACTCGGGACTAGCTACAGATACGCAGTATTTT. This sequence encodes CASSLRLNSGLATDTQYF.

The chain employs TRBV4-1 and TRBJ1-4; 7 bases match TRBD1. The CDR3 covers 18 residues. V was pared by 1 base and J by 7 bases, with 15 bases of the junction left unmatched. Germline-derived CDR1 and CDR2 are MGHRA and YSYEKL. CDR3 sequence (DNA): TGCGCCAGCAGCCAAGTGAGGGACAGCAAAGTGGCGGGTGAAAAACTGTTTTTT. The encoded protein is CASSQVRDSKVAGEKLFF.

The gene calls are TRBV15 and TRBJ1-4, with D tentatively TRBD1 (6 bases). CDR1 is LNHNV, CDR2 YYDKDF, per germline (reference sequence). This CDR3 comprises 14 residues. V was cut by 0 bases and J by 7 bases, with 9 bases left in between. In DNA form, the CDR3 reads TGTGCCACCAGCAGAGAACAGGGCGGTGAAAAACTGTTTTTT. Protein product: CATSREQGGEKLFF.

V usage is TRBV7-9 and J usage is TRBJ1-6; tentative D call: TRBD1 (5 bases). CDR1 is SEHNR and CDR2 is FQNEAQ in the germline V gene (reference sequence). The CDR3 runs to 16 residues. The V and J ends lost 3 bases and 7 bases respectively, with 16 bases between them. The CDR3 nucleotides are TGTGCCAGCAGCTTGGGCAGGGCAGGTGCCAATTCACCCCTCCACTTT. Translation gives CASSLGRAGANSPLHF.